Below, 31 T cell receptor beta chains from the same sample are listed, as sequenced in a study of OX40 agonist ivuxolimab in advanced cancers. Only in-frame clones appear in the TCRdb table, and some are missing; sequencing was by immunoSEQ multiplex PCR. The sample has about 130,000 clones; around nine tenths are singletons. This specimen consisted of CD4+ or CD8+ T cells sorted from blood, obtained in a trial of the OX40 agonist ivuxolimab. These receptors all stem from an adult with an advanced solid tumor such as melanoma, head and neck, liver or kidney cancer.

This clone has only one observation. This chain connects TRBV5-1 to TRBJ1-2; D gene ambiguous. V was pared by 5 bases and J by 3 bases, with 20 bases between. CDR3 size: 16 residues. Germline values: CDR1 SGHRS, CDR2 YFSETQ. The CDR3 reads CASRPLSTIGDYGYTF. CDR3 coding DNA: TGCGCCAGCAGGCCACTGAGCACTATAGGTGACTATGGCTACACCTTC.

J is TRBJ1-2 and V is TRBV2; the D gene is possibly TRBD1 (5 bases). Trimming pared 7 bases from V and 8 bases from J, leaving 14 bases between. From germline, CDR1 is SNHLY and CDR2 FYNNEI. This CDR3 has 12 residues. The CDR3 DNA reads TGTGCCAGCATTAGGGACTATCAGGGCTACACCTTC. This translates into CASIRDYQGYTF.

As for this clone: One junction end disagrees with the germline gene, perhaps due to a read error. The same CDR3 is also encoded by other DNA sequences in this sample. The gene calls are TRBV6-4 and TRBJ1-2, with 7 bases identical to TRBD1. Germline CDR1 and CDR2: MRHNA and SNTAGT. This CDR3 contains 15 residues. The CDR3 DNA reads as TGTGCCAGTAGTGACTCGACAGGGATGATCGTGCGCTACACCTTC. Its protein product is CASSDSTGMIVRYTF.

V is TRBV6-5 and J is TRBJ2-5; D not resolved. This CDR3 contains 14 residues. The V end lost 8 bases, the J end lost 4 bases, and 17 bases lay between the germline ends. Germline CDR1 and CDR2: MNHEY and SVGAGI. CDR3 DNA: TGTGCCAGCTCCCTTCAGTCGCGGATAGAGACCCAGTACTTC. This encodes CASSLQSRIETQYF.

CDR3 DNA sequence: TGTGCCAGCAGTGCGTTGACAGGCGTTACCAATGAGCAGTTCTTC. As protein: CASSALTGVTNEQFF. The rearrangement joins TRBV6-1 to TRBJ2-1, with TRBD1 as a possible D gene (6 bases). V was shortened by 4 bases and J by 6 bases, with 16 bases between the two germline ends. CDR3 size: 15 residues. Germline V gives CDR1 MNHNS, CDR2 SASEGT.

The chain combines TRBV6-5 with TRBJ2-7; possibly TRBD1 or TRBD2 for D (5 bases each). This CDR3 is 15 amino acids long. Germline V lookup: CDR1 MNHEY, CDR2 SVGAGI. V was shortened by 2 bases and J by 2 bases, with 13 bases between the two germline ends. CDR3 region: CASSYAGTSAYEQYF. The CDR3 nucleotides are TGTGCCAGCAGTTACGCCGGGACCTCCGCCTACGAGCAGTACTTC.

V and J are TRBV7-9 and TRBJ2-7, with 9 nucleotides matching TRBD1. With 5 bases clipped from V and 3 bases from J, the junction kept 5 bases outside the gene matches. The CDR3 is made up of 14 amino acids. Germline V gene sequence: CDR1 SEHNR, CDR2 FQNEAQ (reference sequence). CDR3 sequence reads: CASSPGTGNYEQYF. CDR3 nucleotides: TGTGCCAGCAGCCCCGGGACAGGGAACTACGAGCAGTACTTC.

The V gene is TRBV9, the J gene TRBJ1-1; D is uncertain. Germline V gives CDR1 SGDLS, CDR2 YYNGEE. The CDR3 is made up of 14 amino acids. Trimming removed 4 bases from V and 0 bases from J, with 10 bases in between. In nucleotides, the CDR3 is TGTGCCAGCAGCCAAACACCGGTGAACACTGAAGCTTTCTTT. As protein: CASSQTPVNTEAFF.

The V call is TRBV6-5, the J call TRBJ2-1; maybe TRBD2 (5 bases). Trimming cost V 6 bases and J 7 bases, with 10 bases left between them. The CDR3 contains 12 residues. CDR1 and CDR2 (germline): MNHEY, SVGAGI. CDR3 coding DNA: TGTGCCAGCAGCGGGGTTACGAATGAGCAGTTCTTC. It yields the protein CASSGVTNEQFF.

The J gene is TRBJ1-2, the V gene TRBV21-1. TRBV21-1 is classified as a pseudogene. The CDR3 runs 11 residues. The CDR3 sequence is CASRSLYGYTF. CDR3 DNA: TGTGCCAGCAGGAGTCTCTATGGCTACACCTTC.

V is TRBV5-1 and J is TRBJ1-3; D is uncertain. Trimming removed 4 bases at V and 0 bases at J, with 11 bases between. The CDR3 totals 15 residues. Germline CDR1 is SGHRS and CDR2 is YFSETQ. Here the CDR3 reads CASSLPAPSGNTIYF. The DNA of the CDR3 is TGCGCCAGCAGCCTCCCGGCGCCCTCTGGAAACACCATATATTTT.

This chain uses TRBV28 with TRBJ2-7; 9 bases fit TRBD1. Germline V gene lookup returns CDR1 MDHEN and CDR2 SYDVKM. Germline trimming cut 2 bases from V and 6 bases from J; bases unmatched to any gene: 8. This CDR3 comprises 15 residues. The DNA of the CDR3 is TGTGCCAGCAGTTTAAGCGGGACAGGGAGGTCCGAGCAGTACTTC. This encodes CASSLSGTGRSEQYF.

The chain has TRBV10-3 and TRBJ1-1; 9 bases are shared with TRBD1. CDR1 and CDR2 (germline): ENHRY, SYGVKD. With 5 bases clipped from V and 3 bases from J, the junction kept 4 bases outside the gene matches. This CDR3 has 14 amino acids. The CDR3 is CAISNRQGDTEAFF. The CDR3 DNA reads TGTGCCATCAGTAACCGACAGGGGGACACTGAAGCTTTCTTT.

To note about this clone: One end of the junction fails to match germline, which may point to a read error. This chain connects TRBV19 to TRBJ1-4; D not certain. This CDR3 is 14 amino acids long. Looked up from germline, CDR1 is LNHDA and CDR2 is SQIVND (reference sequence). The chain's CDR3 is CASSITTVNEKLFF. The CDR3 DNA sequence: TGTGCCAGTAGTATTACGACGGTAAATGAGAAACTGTTTTTT.

This rearrangement joins TRBV7-2 to TRBJ2-1, with 10 bases lining up with TRBD2. This CDR3 has 17 residues. The V segment lost 1 base and the J segment 7 bases; nucleotides outside the gene matches: 10. The germline V gene has CDR1 SGHTA and CDR2 FQGNSA. The CDR3 DNA follows: TGTGCCAGCAGCTTAGGTGCAGCGGGAGGGCCGAGGAATGAGCAGTTCTTC. Residues: CASSLGAAGGPRNEQFF.

This clone was detected a few times. The chain joins TRBV9 to TRBJ1-1; possibly TRBD1 for D (6 bases). This CDR3 is built from 16 residues. V shed 4 bases and J shed 3 bases, with 19 bases lying between them. Germline CDR1 SGDLS, CDR2 YYNGEE. The CDR3 region has the DNA TGTGCCAGCAGCTTAGGGCCCAGGGGAGGGGACACTGAAGCTTTCTTT. It yields the protein CASSLGPRGGDTEAFF.

V is TRBV11-3 and J is TRBJ1-1; D is perhaps TRBD1 (6 bases). The CDR3 is 15 residues long. V lost 0 bases and J lost 9, with 17 bases in between. Germline V gene data show CDR1 as SGHNT and CDR2 as YENEEA. CDR3 in amino acids: CASSLDGGGDKKAFF. The CDR3 bases are TGTGCCAGCAGCTTAGACGGGGGAGGGGACAAGAAAGCTTTCTTT.

A word on this clone: At the DNA level, this CDR3 is encoded by other sequences in the same sample as well. This chain connects TRBV7-9 to TRBJ1-1; 7 bases are shared with TRBD1. Germline CDR1 is SEHNR and CDR2 is FQNEAQ (reference sequence). The V gene end was trimmed by 1 base and the J gene end by 3 bases; junction bases not matched to a gene: 2. There are 14 residues in the CDR3. The CDR3 region has the DNA TGTGCCAGCAGCTTAGGACAGGGTCACACTGAAGCTTTCTTT. Its protein is CASSLGQGHTEAFF.

In the case of this clone: Other nucleotide sequences in the sample specify the same CDR3. This chain joins TRBV7-2 and TRBJ2-1; 7 nucleotides align to TRBD2. The CDR3 is made up of 15 amino acids. Germline CDR1 and CDR2: SGHTA and FQGNSA. V gave up 2 bases and J gave up 4 bases; unmatched junction bases: 5. The CDR3 DNA reads as TGTGCCAGCAGCTTATTAGGCGGGAGTTACAATGAGCAGTTCTTC. Its translation is CASSLLGGSYNEQFF.

The chain joins TRBV7-9 to TRBJ2-3; 9 bases align to TRBD2. Germline trimming cut 7 bases from V and 2 bases from J; bases unmatched to any gene: 7. Germline CDR1 reads SEHNR; CDR2 reads FQNEAQ (reference sequence). The CDR3 runs to 15 residues. CDR3 amino acids: CASTSGTSPTDTQYF. CDR3 bases: TGTGCCAGCACTAGCGGGACTTCACCCACAGATACGCAGTATTTT.

The genes are TRBV11-2 and TRBJ1-1, with D uncertain. Germline V gene lookup returns CDR1 SGHAT and CDR2 FQNNGV. CDR3 size: 14 residues. V was shortened by 0 bases and J by 5 bases, with 10 bases between the two germline ends. As DNA, the CDR3 is TGTGCCAGCAGCTTAGATTTCGGCACGACTGAAGCTTTCTTT. Residues: CASSLDFGTTEAFF.

V is TRBV30 and J is TRBJ1-2; tentatively, D is TRBD1 (5 bases). V was cut by 3 bases and J by 7 bases, with 15 bases left in between. This CDR3 is 13 amino acids long. Per the germline V gene, CDR1 is GTSNPN and CDR2 is SVGIG (reference sequence). CDR3 nucleotide sequence: TGTGCCTGGAGCGAAGGGACTTACGGTGGCTACACCTTC. Translating it yields CAWSEGTYGGYTF.

This rearrangement joins TRBV9 to TRBJ1-4, with TRBD1 as a possible D gene (5 bases). V lost 4 bases and J lost 8, with 9 bases in between. CDR3 length: 12 amino acids. Per germline, CDR1 SGDLS and CDR2 YYNGEE. The CDR3 coding sequence is TGTGCCAGCAGCAAAGGGGACGAAAAACTGTTTTTT. It specifies CASSKGDEKLFF.

This chain's CDR3 is CASSLDSYTDTQYF. CDR3 in DNA: TGTGCCAGCAGCCTGGACAGTTACACAGATACGCAGTATTTT. The chain carries TRBV27 and TRBJ2-3; possibly TRBD1 for D (6 bases). CDR1 MNHEY and CDR2 SMNVEV come from the germline V gene (reference sequence). The CDR3 is made up of 14 amino acids. V was clipped by 6 bases and J by 2 bases, with 12 bases between them.

This clone occurred once. The chain combines TRBV7-6 with TRBJ2-7; 9 bases are a match to TRBD1. Looked up from germline, CDR1 is SGHVS and CDR2 is FNYEAQ. CDR3 length: 14 amino acids. V was clipped by 1 base and J by 2 bases; unmatched bases: 0. The CDR3 protein is CASSLGQGAYEQYF. In nucleotides, the CDR3 is TGTGCCAGCAGCTTAGGACAGGGGGCCTACGAGCAGTACTTC.

This chain links TRBV7-9 with TRBJ2-5; 14 nucleotides match TRBD2. V lost 5 bases, J lost 10 bases, and 9 bases stayed unmatched. The CDR3 runs 15 residues. Germline values: CDR1 SEHNR, CDR2 FQNEAQ (reference sequence). CDR3 residues: CASSLGTSGSEGQYF. For the CDR3, the DNA is TGTGCCAGCAGCCTTGGGACTAGCGGGAGTGAGGGCCAGTACTTC.

This clone occurred once. The chain has TRBV5-1 and TRBJ2-1, with 9 bases that match TRBD1. Germline V gives CDR1 SGHRS, CDR2 YFSETQ. The CDR3 runs 14 residues. Unmatched junction bases numbered 12, after V lost 7 bases and J lost 10 bases. CDR3 amino acids: CASQEGTGTREQFF. The CDR3 nucleotides are TGCGCCAGCCAAGAGGGGACAGGGACAAGGGAGCAGTTCTTC.

The V gene is TRBV7-9, the J gene TRBJ1-4; D call uncertain. Trimming pared 3 bases from V and 7 bases from J, leaving 9 bases between. CDR1 SEHNR and CDR2 FQNEAQ come from the germline V gene (reference sequence). The CDR3 has 13 residues. The CDR3 loop is CASSLVWGEKLFF. The CDR3 DNA is TGTGCCAGCAGCTTGGTCTGGGGTGAAAAACTGTTTTTT.

A remark on this clone: Other DNA variants within this sample encode the same CDR3. The rearrangement joins TRBV19 to TRBJ1-1; D ambiguous. The CDR3 length is 14 residues. Germline CDR1 LNHDA, CDR2 SQIVND (reference sequence). V was shortened by 3 bases and J by 0 bases, with 8 bases between the two germline ends. Here the CDR3 reads CASSIGRLNTEAFF. CDR3 nucleotide sequence: TGTGCCAGTAGTATCGGACGGCTGAACACTGAAGCTTTCTTT.

This chain joins TRBV7-2 and TRBJ1-2; D unclear. Germline values: CDR1 SGHTA, CDR2 FQGNSA. CDR3 size: 15 residues. V lost 5 bases and J 5 bases, leaving 18 bases between the germline ends. DNA for the CDR3: TGTGCCAGCAGCGGAGGAGGTCCCCGACGATATGGCTACACCTTC. This codes for CASSGGGPRRYGYTF.

This clone was picked up one time. The V gene is TRBV9, the J gene TRBJ1-2; no clear D. Deletions cut 0 bases from V and 2 bases from J, with 5 bases between. CDR1 is SGDLS, CDR2 YYNGEE, per germline. This CDR3 has 13 residues. The CDR3 sequence is CASSVVDNYGYTF. In DNA, the CDR3 is TGTGCCAGCAGCGTAGTAGACAACTATGGCTACACCTTC.